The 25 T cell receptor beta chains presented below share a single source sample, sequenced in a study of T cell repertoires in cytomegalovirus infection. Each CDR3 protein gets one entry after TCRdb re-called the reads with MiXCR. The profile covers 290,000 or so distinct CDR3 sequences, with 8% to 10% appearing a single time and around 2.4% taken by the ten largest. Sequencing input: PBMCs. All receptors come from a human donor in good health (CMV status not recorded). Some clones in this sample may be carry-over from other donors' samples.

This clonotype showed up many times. The CDR3 loop reads CASSYSIGDEQYV. The CDR3 DNA reads as TGTGCCAGCAGTTACTCGATCGGGGACGAGCAGTACGTC. The chain is built from TRBV6-5 and TRBJ2-7, with D perhaps matching TRBD2 (5 bases). V lost 0 bases and J 5 bases, leaving 8 bases between the germline ends. Germline-derived CDR1 and CDR2 are MNHEY and SVGAGI. The CDR3 has 13 amino acids.

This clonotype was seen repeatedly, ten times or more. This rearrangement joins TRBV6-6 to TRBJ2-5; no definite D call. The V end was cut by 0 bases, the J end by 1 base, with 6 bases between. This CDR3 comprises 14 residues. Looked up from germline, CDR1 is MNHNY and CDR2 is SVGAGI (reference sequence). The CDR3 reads CASSYSGSQETQYF. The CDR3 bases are TGTGCCAGCAGTTACTCGGGCAGCCAAGAGACCCAGTACTTC.

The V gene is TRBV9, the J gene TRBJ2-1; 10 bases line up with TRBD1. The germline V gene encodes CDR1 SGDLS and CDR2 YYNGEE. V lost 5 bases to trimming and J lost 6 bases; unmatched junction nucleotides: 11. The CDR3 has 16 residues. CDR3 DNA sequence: TGTGCCAGCAGGCCTCCGGGACAGGGGAAGCTCAATGAGCAGTTCTTC. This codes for CASRPPGQGKLNEQFF.

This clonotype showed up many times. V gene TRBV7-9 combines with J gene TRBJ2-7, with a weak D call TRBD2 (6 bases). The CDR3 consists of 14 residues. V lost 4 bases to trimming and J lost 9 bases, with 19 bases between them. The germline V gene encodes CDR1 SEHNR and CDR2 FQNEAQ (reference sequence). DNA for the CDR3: TGTGCCAGCAGCTCGGGACTTTACGGCGTCGGGCAGTACGTC. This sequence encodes CASSSGLYGVGQYV.

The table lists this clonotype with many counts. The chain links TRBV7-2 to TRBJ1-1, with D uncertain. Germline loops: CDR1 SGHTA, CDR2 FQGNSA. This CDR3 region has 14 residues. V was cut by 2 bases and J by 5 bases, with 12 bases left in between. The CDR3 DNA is TGTGCCAGCAGCTTAATCGGGGTTGGGACTGAAGCTTTCTTT. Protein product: CASSLIGVGTEAFF. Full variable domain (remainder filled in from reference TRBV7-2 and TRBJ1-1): GAGVSQSPSNKVTEKGKDVELRCDPISGHTALYWYRQSLGQGLEFLIYFQGNSAPDKSGLPSDRFSAERTGGSVSTLTIQRTQQEDSAVYLCASSLIGVGTEAFFGQGTRLTVV.

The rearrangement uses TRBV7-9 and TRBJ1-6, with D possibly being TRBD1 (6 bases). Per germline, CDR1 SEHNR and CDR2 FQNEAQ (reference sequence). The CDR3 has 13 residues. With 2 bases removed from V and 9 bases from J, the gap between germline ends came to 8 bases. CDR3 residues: CASSLPQGSPLHF. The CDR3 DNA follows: TGTGCCAGCAGCTTACCACAGGGTTCACCCCTCCACTTT.

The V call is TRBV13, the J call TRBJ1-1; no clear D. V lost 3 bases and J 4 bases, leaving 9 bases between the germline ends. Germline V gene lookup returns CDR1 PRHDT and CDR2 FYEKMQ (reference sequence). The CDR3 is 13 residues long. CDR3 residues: CASSFRLGTEAFF. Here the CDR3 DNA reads TGTGCCAGCAGCTTCCGGCTGGGCACTGAAGCTTTCTTT.

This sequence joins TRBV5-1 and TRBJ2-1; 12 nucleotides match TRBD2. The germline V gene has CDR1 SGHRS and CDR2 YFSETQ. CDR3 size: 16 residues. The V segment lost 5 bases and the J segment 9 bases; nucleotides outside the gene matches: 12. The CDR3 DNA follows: TGCGCCAGCAGTTCGGGGACTAGCGGGCCCCGGGGTGAGCAGTTCTTC. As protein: CASSSGTSGPRGEQFF.

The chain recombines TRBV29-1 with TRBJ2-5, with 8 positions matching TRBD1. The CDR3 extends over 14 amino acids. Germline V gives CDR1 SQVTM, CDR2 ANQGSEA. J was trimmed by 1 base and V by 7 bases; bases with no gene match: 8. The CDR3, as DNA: TGCAGCGCCCGACAGGGGAGGTTCCAAGAGACCCAGTACTTC. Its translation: CSARQGRFQETQYF.

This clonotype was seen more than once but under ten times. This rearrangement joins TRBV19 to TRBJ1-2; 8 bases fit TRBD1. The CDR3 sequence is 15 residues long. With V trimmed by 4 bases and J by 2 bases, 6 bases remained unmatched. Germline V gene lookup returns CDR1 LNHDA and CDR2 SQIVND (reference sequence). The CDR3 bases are TGTGCCAGTAGTAACGGACAGGGAGGCAACTATGGCTACACCTTC. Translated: CASSNGQGGNYGYTF.

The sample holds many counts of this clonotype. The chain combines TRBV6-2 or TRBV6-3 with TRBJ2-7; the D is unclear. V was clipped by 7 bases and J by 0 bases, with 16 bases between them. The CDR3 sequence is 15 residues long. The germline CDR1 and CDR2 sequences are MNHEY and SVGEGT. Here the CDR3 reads CASTPHPLISYEQYF. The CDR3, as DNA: TGTGCCAGCACCCCACATCCCTTAATCTCCTACGAGCAGTACTTC.

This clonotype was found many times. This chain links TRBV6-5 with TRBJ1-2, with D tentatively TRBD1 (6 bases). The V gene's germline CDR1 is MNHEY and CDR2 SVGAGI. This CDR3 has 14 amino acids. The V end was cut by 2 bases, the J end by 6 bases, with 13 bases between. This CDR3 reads CASSYRGLGDGYTF. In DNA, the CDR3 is TGTGCCAGCAGTTACCGGGGGCTTGGGGATGGCTACACCTTC.

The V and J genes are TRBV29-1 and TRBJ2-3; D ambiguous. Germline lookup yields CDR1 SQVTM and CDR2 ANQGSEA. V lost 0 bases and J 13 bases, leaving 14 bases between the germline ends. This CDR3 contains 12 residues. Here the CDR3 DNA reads TGCAGCGTTGAAGATCTGCAGCTTCTTGAGTATTTT. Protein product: CSVEDLQLLEYF.

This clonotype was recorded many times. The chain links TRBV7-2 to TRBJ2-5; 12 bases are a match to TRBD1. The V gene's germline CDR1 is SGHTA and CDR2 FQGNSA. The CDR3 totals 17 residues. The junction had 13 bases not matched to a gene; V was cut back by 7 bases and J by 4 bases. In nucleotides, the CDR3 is TGTGCCAGCACCGGGGACAGGGGGCCGACTAGGGCAGAGACCCAGTACTTC. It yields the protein CASTGDRGPTRAETQYF. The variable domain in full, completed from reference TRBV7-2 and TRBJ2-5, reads GAGVSQSPSNKVTEKGKDVELRCDPISGHTALYWYRQSLGQGLEFLIYFQGNSAPDKSGLPSDRFSAERTGGSVSTLTIQRTQQEDSAVYLCASTGDRGPTRAETQYFGPGTRLLVL.

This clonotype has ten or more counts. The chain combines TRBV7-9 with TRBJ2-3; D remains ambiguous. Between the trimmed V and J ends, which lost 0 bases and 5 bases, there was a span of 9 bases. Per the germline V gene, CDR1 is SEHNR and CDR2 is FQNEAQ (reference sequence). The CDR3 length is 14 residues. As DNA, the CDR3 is TGTGCCAGCAGCTTAGCGAAGGGAAGAGATACGCAGTATTTT. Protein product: CASSLAKGRDTQYF.

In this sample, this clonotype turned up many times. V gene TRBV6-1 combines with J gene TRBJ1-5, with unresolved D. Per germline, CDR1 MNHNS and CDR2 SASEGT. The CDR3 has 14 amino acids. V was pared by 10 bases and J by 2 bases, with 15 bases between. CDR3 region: CATTAVGGNQPQHF. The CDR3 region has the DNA TGTGCCACCACCGCAGTCGGCGGCAATCAGCCCCAGCATTTT.

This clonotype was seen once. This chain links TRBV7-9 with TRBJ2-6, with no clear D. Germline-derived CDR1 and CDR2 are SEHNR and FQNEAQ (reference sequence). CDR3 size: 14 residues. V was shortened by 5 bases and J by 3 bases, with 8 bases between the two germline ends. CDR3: CASSKVGGANVLTF. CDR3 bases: TGTGCCAGCAGCAAGGTCGGTGGGGCCAACGTCCTGACTTTC.

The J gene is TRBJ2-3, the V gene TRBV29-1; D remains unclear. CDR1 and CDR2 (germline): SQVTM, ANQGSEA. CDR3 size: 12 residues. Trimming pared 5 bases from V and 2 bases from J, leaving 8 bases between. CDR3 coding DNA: TGCAGCGTTCTGGCGGCCACAGATACGCAGTATTTT. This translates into CSVLAATDTQYF.

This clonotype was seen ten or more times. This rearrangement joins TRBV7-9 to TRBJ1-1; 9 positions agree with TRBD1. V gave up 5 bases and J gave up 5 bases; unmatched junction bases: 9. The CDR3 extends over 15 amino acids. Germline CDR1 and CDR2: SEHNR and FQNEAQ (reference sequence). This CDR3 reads CASSEYTGGNTEAFF. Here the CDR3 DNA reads TGTGCCAGCAGCGAATACACAGGGGGCAATACTGAAGCTTTCTTT.

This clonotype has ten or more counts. As DNA, the CDR3 is TGTGCCTCCGAGACGGCCGGCTCTGGGGCCAACGTCCTGACTTTC. This encodes CASETAGSGANVLTF. The rearrangement links TRBV28 to TRBJ2-6; D unresolved. Germline values: CDR1 MDHEN, CDR2 SYDVKM. This CDR3 is built from 15 residues. Between the trimmed V and J ends, which lost 11 bases and 0 bases, there was a span of 14 bases. Complete variable domain (other parts from reference TRBV28 and TRBJ2-6): DVKVTQSSRYLVKRTGEKVFLECVQDMDHENMFWYRQDPGLGLRLIYFSYDVKMKEKGDIPEGYSVSREKKERFSLILESASTNQTSMYLCASETAGSGANVLTFGAGSRLTVL.

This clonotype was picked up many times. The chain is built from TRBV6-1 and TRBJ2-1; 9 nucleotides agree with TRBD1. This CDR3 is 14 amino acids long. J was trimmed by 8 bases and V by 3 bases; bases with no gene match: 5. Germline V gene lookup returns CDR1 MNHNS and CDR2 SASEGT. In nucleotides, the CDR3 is TGTGCCAGCAGTGAGAGACAGGGGGGATATGAGCAGTTCTTC. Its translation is CASSERQGGYEQFF.

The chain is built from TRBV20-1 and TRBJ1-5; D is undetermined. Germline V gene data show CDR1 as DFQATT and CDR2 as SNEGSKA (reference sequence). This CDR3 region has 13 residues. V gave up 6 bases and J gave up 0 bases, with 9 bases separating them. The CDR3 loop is CSAILGSNQPQHF. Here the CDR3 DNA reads TGCAGTGCCATATTAGGTAGCAATCAGCCCCAGCATTTT.

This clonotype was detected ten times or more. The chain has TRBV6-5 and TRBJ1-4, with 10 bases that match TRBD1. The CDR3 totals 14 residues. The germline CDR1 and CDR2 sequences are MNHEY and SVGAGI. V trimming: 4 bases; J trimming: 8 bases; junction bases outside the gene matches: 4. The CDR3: CASSSGQGYEKLFF. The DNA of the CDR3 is TGTGCCAGCAGTTCGGGACAGGGGTACGAAAAACTGTTTTTT.

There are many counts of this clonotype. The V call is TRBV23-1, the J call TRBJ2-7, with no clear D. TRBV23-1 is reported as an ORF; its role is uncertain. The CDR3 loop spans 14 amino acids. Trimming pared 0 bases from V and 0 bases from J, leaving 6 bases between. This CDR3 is CASSQSGSSYEQYV. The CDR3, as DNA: TGCGCCAGCAGTCAATCGGGCAGCTCCTACGAGCAGTACGTC.

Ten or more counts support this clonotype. This chain's CDR3 is CASNAPLKGGNSPLHF. In DNA, the CDR3 is TGTGCCAGCAACGCTCCGCTAAAAGGGGGTAATTCACCCCTCCACTTT. The chain joins TRBV12-3 or TRBV12-4 to TRBJ1-6; D might be TRBD1 (6 bases). Trimming took 7 bases from V and 6 from J, leaving 19 bases between them. This CDR3 has 16 residues.